Each of the 30 T cell receptor beta chains below was sequenced from the same sample in a study of beta chain features in type 1 diabetes. What these receptors recognize is not known. The study's findings and limits: In all four CD4+ subsets, TCRB CDR3 length was significantly, moderately reduced in type 1 diabetes.

What was sequenced were expressed TCRB transcripts, since all of the isolated RNA had been reverse transcribed. Here immunoSEQ multiplex PCR was the method, and the copy in TCRdb shows in-frame clones only, minus some. The sample yields approximately 600,000 clones, under 15% seen once. The sample consisted of naive CD4+ T cells from blood. Receptors were obtained from a man under 40 with type 1 diabetes.

This rearrangement joins TRBV27 to TRBJ1-3; no reliable D call. CDR3 length: 17 residues. Trimming removed 2 bases at V and 0 bases at J, with 14 bases between. From germline, CDR1 is MNHEY and CDR2 SMNVEV (reference sequence). CDR3 bases: TGTGCCAGCAGTTTAAGTAGTGCCAGCTTCTCTGGAAACACCATATATTTT. Encoded protein: CASSLSSASFSGNTIYF.

J is TRBJ1-3 and V is TRBV4-2; TRBD1 is a possible D gene (6 bases). CDR1 LGHNA and CDR2 YNFKEQ come from the germline V gene. This CDR3 spans 19 amino acids. Trimming stripped 0 bases from V and 0 bases from J, with 18 bases between. This chain's CDR3 is CASSQDKGWGLTSGNTIYF. In nucleotides, the CDR3 is TGTGCCAGCAGCCAAGATAAGGGCTGGGGGCTAACCTCTGGAAACACCATATATTTT.

The J gene is TRBJ2-5, the V gene TRBV7-2; 7 bases map to TRBD1. This CDR3 is 13 amino acids long. V lost 5 bases to trimming and J lost 8 bases; unmatched junction nucleotides: 8. Germline V gene lookup returns CDR1 SGHTA and CDR2 FQGNSA. The CDR3 protein is CASSGTAVRTQYF. CDR3 nucleotide sequence: TGTGCCAGCAGCGGGACAGCCGTCCGCACCCAGTACTTC. Variable domain in full (rest from reference TRBV7-2 and TRBJ2-5): GAGVSQSPSNKVTEKGKDVELRCDPISGHTALYWYRQSLGQGLEFLIYFQGNSAPDKSGLPSDRFSAERTGGSVSTLTIQRTQQEDSAVYLCASSGTAVRTQYFGPGTRLLVL.

This chain uses TRBV2 with TRBJ2-3, with 7 bases aligning to TRBD2. Unmatched junction bases numbered 8, after V lost 9 bases and J lost 2 bases. This CDR3 has 14 residues. Germline V gene lookup returns CDR1 SNHLY and CDR2 FYNNEI. The CDR3 is CASTRAGDTDTQYF. The CDR3 bases are TGTGCCAGTACCCGCGCGGGGGACACAGATACGCAGTATTTT.

This clone was detected only a few times. Other DNA sequences within the sample encode an identical CDR3. The J gene is TRBJ2-6, the V gene TRBV10-3; no clear D. The CDR3 is 14 amino acids. Per germline, CDR1 ENHRY and CDR2 SYGVKD. The germline V and J ends were trimmed by 6 bases and 0 bases, with 6 bases remaining between them. CDR3 region: CAISESSGANVLTF. The CDR3 nucleotides are TGTGCCATCAGCGAATCCTCTGGGGCCAACGTCCTGACTTTC.

V gene TRBV6-6 combines with J gene TRBJ2-5; D tentatively fits TRBD1 or TRBD2 (5 bases each). The CDR3 sequence is 14 residues long. CDR1 and CDR2 from the germline V gene are MNHNY and SVGAGI (reference sequence). Trimming left V 4 bases short and J 5 bases short, with 14 bases between. The CDR3 region has the DNA TGTGCCAGCAGTTTTTCGGGGCTGGGGGAGACCCAGTACTTC. Amino acid sequence: CASSFSGLGETQYF.

This clone was seen a handful of times. The J gene is TRBJ1-4, the V gene TRBV28, with 9 bases aligning to TRBD1. This CDR3 contains 14 residues. V lost 6 bases and J lost 1; bases outside the gene matches: 0. CDR1 and CDR2 (germline): MDHEN, SYDVKM. The CDR3 sequence: CASRGQGTNEKLFF. CDR3 coding DNA: TGTGCCAGCAGGGGACAGGGAACTAATGAAAAACTGTTTTTT.

This clone was counted between two and nine times. The chain carries TRBV2 and TRBJ2-7; unclear D gene. V was cut by 0 bases and J by 13 bases, with 13 bases left in between. Per germline, CDR1 SNHLY and CDR2 FYNNEI. The CDR3 loop spans 12 amino acids. CDR3 coding DNA: TGTGCCAGCAGTGAAGCGCGAACCGCGATATACTTC. It specifies CASSEARTAIYF.

The rearrangement uses TRBV11-3 and TRBJ1-1, with a possible D match to TRBD1 (6 bases). The CDR3 is made up of 16 amino acids. Germline loops: CDR1 SGHNT, CDR2 YENEEA. Trimming took 4 bases from V and 1 from J, leaving 16 bases between them. DNA for the CDR3: TGTGCCAGCAGCTCTATTTCCGGGACAAAGAACACTGAAGCTTTCTTT. Its translation is CASSSISGTKNTEAFF.

This rearrangement joins TRBV5-1 to TRBJ2-3; TRBD1 aligns across 7 bases. The CDR3 is made up of 16 amino acids. J lost 6 bases, V lost 5 bases, and 15 bases had no gene match. Germline CDR1 reads SGHRS; CDR2 reads YFSETQ. The CDR3 DNA sequence: TGCGCCAGCAGAAATCCTACAGGGGCCCAACGGGATACGCAGTATTTT. It specifies CASRNPTGAQRDTQYF.

The chain is built from TRBV2 and TRBJ2-7; D remains unclear. The CDR3 contains 11 residues. The V gene's germline CDR1 is SNHLY and CDR2 FYNNEI. Trimming shortened V by 5 bases and J by 4 bases, and 6 bases separated the two germline ends. The CDR3 sequence: CASSSLYEQYF. The CDR3 nucleotides are TGTGCCAGCAGTTCACTATACGAGCAGTACTTC.

The chain has TRBV6-5 and TRBJ2-7; D is possibly TRBD1 or TRBD2 (5 bases each). This CDR3 is 15 amino acids long. Germline lookup yields CDR1 MNHEY and CDR2 SVGAGI. V dropped 2 bases and J dropped 2 bases, with 13 bases sitting between them. The CDR3 DNA follows: TGTGCCAGCAGTTACACAGGTCCGGGAACCTACGAGCAGTACTTC. As protein: CASSYTGPGTYEQYF.

In its sample, this clone was seen once. This CDR3 reads CASSSEGTINEKLFF. The CDR3 DNA sequence: TGTGCCAGCAGCTCAGAAGGGACGATTAATGAAAAACTGTTTTTT. This chain connects TRBV9 to TRBJ1-4, with a possible D match to TRBD1 (5 bases). V lost 4 bases, J lost 4 bases, and 14 bases lay in between. Germline-derived CDR1 and CDR2 are SGDLS and YYNGEE. This CDR3 is built from 15 residues.

This sequence joins TRBV27 and TRBJ2-5; 8 nucleotides agree with TRBD2. The CDR3 sequence is 16 residues long. Germline trimming cut 5 bases from V and 4 bases from J; bases unmatched to any gene: 12. Germline CDR1 reads MNHEY; CDR2 reads SMNVEV (reference sequence). For the CDR3, the DNA is TGTGCCAGCAGTACAACCGGGACTAGATTACGAGAGACCCAGTACTTC. Its protein is CASSTTGTRLRETQYF.

The sample holds a few counts of this clone. J is TRBJ2-7 and V is TRBV23-1, with D hard to call. TRBV23-1 is classed as an ORF, of uncertain function. The CDR3 has 13 amino acids. V lost 4 bases and J lost 4, with 11 bases in between. CDR3 nucleotide sequence: TGCGCCAGCAGTCTAAAAATGAGGTACGAGCAGTACTTC. Translated, it gives CASSLKMRYEQYF.

The chain links TRBV4-3 to TRBJ2-2; no reliable D call. The V gene lost 1 base and the J gene lost 5 bases, with 11 bases spanning the gap. The CDR3 length is 15 residues. CDR1 is LGHNA and CDR2 is YSLEER in the germline V gene. CDR3 sequence reads: CASSQVYRRTGELFF. The CDR3, as DNA: TGCGCCAGCAGCCAAGTCTACCGGAGAACCGGGGAGCTGTTTTTT.

The V gene is TRBV12-2, the J gene TRBJ2-5; the table's D call, TRBD1, was not checked against the DNA. TRBV12-2 corresponds to a pseudogene. This CDR3 comprises 13 residues. The CDR3 loop is CASRLPLDRTQYF. Written as DNA, the CDR3 is TGTGCAAGTCGCTTACCCTTGGACAGAACCCAGTACTTC.

This clone was seen more than once but under ten times. The V gene is TRBV29-1, the J gene TRBJ1-2; 9 bases align to TRBD1. V lost 6 bases and J lost 8; bases outside the gene matches: 7. The CDR3 runs 12 residues. Germline V gene data show CDR1 as SQVTM and CDR2 as ANQGSEA. The CDR3 is CSVPDRGGGYTF. The CDR3 bases are TGCAGCGTCCCGGACAGGGGCGGAGGCTACACCTTC.

There are a few counts of this clone. The chain employs TRBV2 and TRBJ2-4; 7 bases line up with TRBD1. The CDR3 runs to 12 residues. Germline CDR1 is SNHLY and CDR2 is FYNNEI. With 7 bases clipped from V and 7 bases from J, the junction kept 4 bases outside the gene matches. CDR3 residues: CASNLDRNIQYF. The CDR3, as DNA: TGTGCCAGCAACCTGGACAGGAACATTCAGTACTTC.

V and J are TRBV28 and TRBJ2-7, with a tentative D call TRBD2 (5 bases). This CDR3 comprises 13 residues. Germline assignment: CDR1 MDHEN and CDR2 SYDVKM. The V end was cut by 10 bases, the J end by 5 bases, with 18 bases between. CDR3 in amino acids: CATTSPGIHEQYF. Here the CDR3 DNA reads TGTGCCACCACATCTCCGGGGATCCACGAGCAGTACTTC.

This clone was detected only a few times. The chain links TRBV14 to TRBJ2-7, with D unclear. V was trimmed by 1 base and J by 4 bases, leaving 8 bases between them. Looked up from germline, CDR1 is SGHDN and CDR2 is FVKESK. The CDR3 spans 13 residues. CDR3 amino acids: CASSQVHGYEQYF. The CDR3 DNA sequence: TGTGCCAGCAGCCAAGTTCATGGGTACGAGCAGTACTTC.

The rearrangement joins TRBV25-1 to TRBJ1-5, with D maybe TRBD1 (5 bases). The CDR3 consists of 14 residues. Trimming took 6 bases from V and 2 from J, leaving 11 bases between them. From germline, CDR1 is MGHDK and CDR2 SYGVNS. This CDR3 is CASRGESGNQPQHF. The DNA for the CDR3 is TGTGCCAGCAGAGGGGAAAGTGGCAATCAGCCCCAGCATTTT. Variable domain in full (rest from reference TRBV25-1 and TRBJ1-5): EADIYQTPRYLVIGTGKKITLECSQTMGHDKMYWYQQDPGMELHLIHYSYGVNSTEKGDLSSESTVSRIRTEHFPLTLESARPSHTSQYLCASRGESGNQPQHFGDGTRLSIL.

In its sample, this clone was seen a few times. The rearrangement joins TRBV28 to TRBJ2-5; D remains unclear. The CDR3 has 12 residues. Per germline, CDR1 MDHEN and CDR2 SYDVKM. Trimming removed 6 bases at V and 2 bases at J, with 7 bases between. The CDR3 protein is CASSPTQETQYF. CDR3 nucleotide sequence: TGTGCCAGCAGCCCTACTCAAGAGACCCAGTACTTC.

This rearrangement joins TRBV7-6 to TRBJ1-6; 12 bases are shared with TRBD1. Germline V gene data show CDR1 as SGHVS and CDR2 as FNYEAQ. Trimming removed 5 bases from V and 0 bases from J; junction bases left unmatched: 5. CDR3 size: 18 residues. CDR3 nucleotides: TGTGCCAGCAGCCCCGGGACAGGGGGCGTCTCCTATAATTCACCCCTCCACTTT. It yields the protein CASSPGTGGVSYNSPLHF.

This chain joins TRBV7-9 and TRBJ1-5; no definite D call. With 7 bases removed from V and 0 bases from J, the gap between germline ends came to 10 bases. CDR1 SEHNR and CDR2 FQNEAQ come from the germline V gene (reference sequence). CDR3 length: 14 amino acids. The CDR3 protein is CASTRSDSNQPQHF. The DNA for the CDR3 is TGTGCCAGCACCCGGTCAGATAGCAATCAGCCCCAGCATTTT.

V usage is TRBV28 and J usage is TRBJ1-3; D perhaps matches TRBD1 (6 bases). This CDR3 region has 13 residues. The germline CDR1 and CDR2 sequences are MDHEN and SYDVKM. V lost 8 bases and J 4 bases, leaving 12 bases between the germline ends. CDR3: CASRSGQGNTIYF. DNA for the CDR3: TGTGCCAGCCGATCAGGACAGGGAAACACCATATATTTT.

The rearrangement links TRBV7-2 to TRBJ1-1; TRBD1 might be the D (5 bases). The CDR3 consists of 14 residues. V lost 5 bases and J lost 1, with 11 bases in between. CDR1 is SGHTA and CDR2 is FQGNSA in the germline V gene. CDR3 sequence reads: CASSPSTANTEAFF. The CDR3 bases are TGTGCCAGCAGCCCCTCGACAGCGAACACTGAAGCTTTCTTT.

The chain couples TRBV4-3 to TRBJ2-2; 10 bases line up with TRBD2. Germline V gives CDR1 LGHNA, CDR2 YSLEER. V shed 0 bases, J shed 8 bases, and the junction held 6 bases outside the gene matches. There are 16 residues in the CDR3. The chain's CDR3 is CASSQDTGTSVGELFF. CDR3 in DNA: TGCGCCAGCAGCCAAGATACTGGGACTAGCGTGGGGGAGCTGTTTTTT.

A remark on this clone: At one of its ends the junction is not consistent with the germline gene, which may arise from a read error. V gene TRBV7-7 combines with J gene TRBJ2-5, with D perhaps being TRBD1 or TRBD2 (5 bases each). The CDR3 runs 13 residues. Germline CDR1 SSHAT, CDR2 FNYEAQ (reference sequence). In nucleotides, the CDR3 is TGTGCTAGCAGTCCCGGGACGGAAGAGACCCAGTACTTC. This encodes CASSPGTEETQYF.

The chain's CDR3 is CASSLLERDRTDTQYF. CDR3 DNA sequence: TGTGCCAGCAGCTTATTAGAGCGGGACCGCACAGATACGCAGTATTTT. The chain carries TRBV7-9 and TRBJ2-3; 7 bases align to TRBD2. The CDR3 loop spans 16 amino acids. With 2 bases clipped from V and 1 base from J, the junction kept 6 bases outside the gene matches. Germline CDR1 SEHNR, CDR2 FQNEAQ (reference sequence).